This TCR beta chain was sequenced during a study of beta chain features in type 1 diabetes. Study-level findings and limits: A greater similarity of naive, central memory and Treg TCRB repertoires was seen among patients than among healthy donors. There was a moderate but significant shortening of TCRB CDR3s in all four CD4+ subsets of Type 1 diabetes patients.

Sequenced material consisted of expressed TCRB transcripts (all of the isolated RNA was reverse transcribed). Profiled with immunoSEQ multiplex PCR; TCRdb holds only in-frame clones, not every one. The table includes roughly 300,000 clones, around 8% detected once. Germline trimming cut 3 bases from V and 0 bases from J; bases unmatched to any gene: 4. The CDR3 has 16 amino acids. Germline CDR1 MDHEN, CDR2 SYDVKM. Regarding this clone: Its antigen is unidentified. The same CDR3 also results from other DNA sequences found in this sample.

A single heparinised draw of approximately 110 mL on average was taken per donor. By way of CD45RO/CCR7/CD25/CD127/CD95/CD27, the CD4+ regulatory, stem cell-like memory, central memory and naive cells were sorted. This TCR was sampled from a young woman in good health. The chain uses TRBV28 and TRBJ1-5, with 8 nucleotides matching TRBD1. The sequenced material came from central memory CD4+ T cells from blood. CDR3 loop: CASSLGTGYSNQPQHF. The DNA for the CDR3 is TGTGCCAGCAGTTTGGGGACAGGTTATAGCAATCAGCCCCAGCATTTT.